This T cell receptor (beta chain) was sequenced for a study of PD-L1 blockade in urothelial cancer. Turning to the study itself: Males with bladder-origin urothelial cancer constituted about 90% of the roughly 30 patients.

CDR1 is SNHLY and CDR2 is FYNNEI in the germline V gene. The CDR3 is 14 amino acids. The germline V and J ends were trimmed by 4 bases and 2 bases, with 11 bases remaining between them. Using immunoSEQ multiplex PCR, the repertoire was profiled, and TCRdb retains in-frame clones only, with some absent. The data show about 50,000 clones, approximately 90% seen once. Sequenced material: PBMCs, taken around atezolizumab (anti-PD-L1) treatment. The chain is built from TRBV2 and TRBJ1-1; a possible D gene is TRBD1 (6 bases). This receptor was identified in a man in his 60s with urothelial cancer. CDR3 sequence: CASSARTVNTEAFF. CDR3 sequence (DNA): TGTGCCAGCAGTGCTAGGACAGTCAACACTGAAGCTTTCTTT. Supplemented by reference TRBV2 and TRBJ1-1, the full variable domain reads EPEVTQTPSHQVTQMGQEVILRCVPISNHLYFYWYRQILGQKVEFLVSFYNNEISEKSEIFDDQFSVERPDGSNFTLKIRSTKLEDSAMYFCASSARTVNTEAFFGQGTRLTVV.